This T cell receptor (beta chain) was sequenced in a study of blood T cells in healthy people across ages. Losses at the gene ends were 5 bases for V and 3 bases for J; bases not matched to a gene: 5. Germline V gives CDR1 SGHTA, CDR2 FQGNSA. The CDR3 is made up of 14 amino acids. A few counts support this clonotype. A sample-barcoded 5' primer and a J-beta primer mix were used in a second PCR of about 6 to 12 cycles. CDR3-containing paired-end reads numbered at least 2.5 million in each sample. TCRdb called the 5' RACE reads again in MiXCR, with one record for every CDR3 protein. The sample contains approximately 780,000 distinct CDR3 sequences, roughly 25% of which appear only once. These data were also filed under a second study, of T cells of mothers and their children. That paper notes: Clones that were microchimeric and persistent were not detected among T cells.

The clonotype originates from a boy aged 5 to 17 in good health. The sample was blood. V gene TRBV7-2 combines with J gene TRBJ2-7; TRBD1 agrees at 9 bases. The CDR3 loop is CASSLGTGNYEQYF. The DNA of the CDR3 is TGTGCCAGCAGCCTTGGGACAGGGAACTACGAGCAGTACTTC.